This T cell receptor beta chain originates from a study of T cell changes during pregnancy in multiple sclerosis. Generated by immunoSEQ multiplex PCR, the TCRdb table keeps only in-frame clones and is missing some. This sample has tens of thousands of clones, with roughly 93% found just once. The germline CDR1 and CDR2 sequences are LNHDA and SQIVND (reference sequence). The trim removed 4 bases at V and 6 bases at J, leaving 11 bases unmatched. There are 15 residues in the CDR3. The gene calls are TRBV19 and TRBJ2-7; TRBD1 aligns across 8 bases. Material: CD8+ T cells from peripheral blood mononuclear cells, obtained in the second trimester of pregnancy. This clonotype originated in a female donor with multiple sclerosis, enrolled in a pregnancy study. This chain's CDR3 is CASSTGDRLISEQYF. Here the CDR3 DNA reads TGTGCCAGTAGTACCGGGGACAGGCTTATCTCCGAGCAGTACTTC. Full variable domain (remainder filled in from reference TRBV19 and TRBJ2-7): DGGITQSPKYLFRKEGQNVTLSCEQNLNHDAMYWYRQDPGQGLRLIYYSQIVNDFQKGDIAEGYSVSREKKESFPLTVTSAQKNPTAFYLCASSTGDRLISEQYFGPGTRLTVT.